The 12 T cell receptor beta chains listed next were all sequenced from one sample in a study of T cells in Graves' hyperthyroidism and ophthalmopathy. TCR beta CDR3 regions were amplified from RNA transcripts. A first-round RT-PCR of the TCR CDR3 used the HTBI primer set. Via MiXCR, TCRdb re-called the multiplex PCR reads, giving one row per CDR3 protein. The sample lists around 620,000 distinct CDR3 sequences; 14% were seen once. Sequencing was performed on blood. The receptors were sampled from a woman aged 18-30 years with Graves' ophthalmopathy.

This clonotype came up many times. V usage is TRBV6-2 or TRBV6-3 and J usage is TRBJ2-5; 8 bases line up with TRBD2. Germline-derived CDR1 and CDR2 are MNHEY and SVGEGT. V lost 4 bases, J lost 0 bases, and 7 bases stayed unmatched. The length of the CDR3 is 16 residues. CDR3 region: CASSSSGGRYQETQYF. The CDR3 DNA reads as TGTGCCAGCAGTTCATCCGGCGGGAGGTACCAAGAGACCCAGTACTTC.

This clonotype was seen ten or more times. The rearrangement links TRBV11-3 to TRBJ2-7; possible D gene TRBD1, 6 bases. Trimming cost V 4 bases and J 1 base, with 11 bases left between them. Germline CDR1 SGHNT, CDR2 YENEEA. The CDR3 contains 14 residues. The CDR3 sequence is CASSSRTASYEQYF. The CDR3 DNA sequence: TGTGCCAGCAGCTCCAGGACAGCTTCCTACGAGCAGTACTTC. Full variable domain (outside the CDR3, taken from reference TRBV11-3 and TRBJ2-7): EAGVVQSPRYKIIEKKQPVAFWCNPISGHNTLYWYLQNLGQGPELLIRYENEEAVDDSQLPKDRFSAERLKGVDSTLKIQPAELGDSAVYLCASSSRTASYEQYFGPGTRLTVT.

The rearrangement joins TRBV7-9 to TRBJ1-1; possibly TRBD1 for D (5 bases). The germline V gene has CDR1 SEHNR and CDR2 FQNEAQ (reference sequence). The V end lost 6 bases, the J end lost 4 bases, and 27 bases lay between the germline ends. The CDR3 covers 18 residues. The CDR3 here is CASRGDRWVTQGATEAFF. CDR3 DNA sequence: TGTGCCAGCAGAGGTGACAGATGGGTAACTCAAGGGGCCACTGAAGCTTTCTTT.

This clonotype was recorded a few times. This sequence joins TRBV10-3 and TRBJ2-1; D unclear. V was pared by 2 bases and J by 2 bases, with 10 bases between. Germline assignment: CDR1 ENHRY and CDR2 SYGVKD. The CDR3 runs 15 residues. CDR3 in amino acids: CAISEQLPAYNEQFF. As DNA, the CDR3 is TGTGCCATCAGTGAGCAGTTGCCGGCCTACAATGAGCAGTTCTTC.

This clonotype was found many times. The chain carries TRBV28 and TRBJ1-5; D possibly corresponds to TRBD1 (6 bases). Germline V gene sequence: CDR1 MDHEN, CDR2 SYDVKM. The V end was cut by 6 bases, the J end by 3 bases, with 21 bases between. The CDR3 extends over 17 amino acids. The CDR3 DNA follows: TGTGCCAGCAGCCCTACATTTGGACAGAGAAACAATCAGCCCCAGCATTTT. Residues: CASSPTFGQRNNQPQHF.

This clonotype was observed at least ten times. This chain uses TRBV18 with TRBJ2-5; no firm D call. Germline CDR1 is KGHSH and CDR2 is LQKENI. V was cut by 2 bases and J by 4 bases, with 5 bases left in between. The CDR3 contains 12 residues. The CDR3 here is CASSPTLETQYF. CDR3 coding DNA: TGTGCCAGCTCACCAACGCTAGAGACCCAGTACTTC.

This clonotype was observed a few times. J is TRBJ2-7 and V is TRBV4-2; 8 bases fit TRBD2. The germline V gene has CDR1 LGHNA and CDR2 YNFKEQ. This CDR3 is built from 16 residues. V was clipped by 1 base and J by 0 bases; unmatched bases: 5. CDR3 protein: CASSQVALAASYEQYF. The CDR3 bases are TGTGCCAGCAGCCAAGTCGCACTAGCGGCCTCCTACGAGCAGTACTTC.

About this clonotype itself: This sequence may be a read error, since a much larger clone differs from it by one base. This chain joins TRBV3-1 and TRBJ2-1; D is unclear. CDR1 is LGHDT and CDR2 is YNNKEL in the germline V gene (reference sequence). Trimming removed 4 bases from V and 6 bases from J, with 10 bases in between. CDR3 length equals 13 residues. The CDR3 is CASSPSAGNEQFF. CDR3 nucleotides: TGTGCCAGCAGCCCTTCTGCCGGCAATGAGCAGTTCTTC.

This clonotype was detected ten times or more. The chain is built from TRBV2 and TRBJ1-1; TRBD1 is a possible D gene (5 bases). This CDR3 is built from 14 residues. The germline V gene encodes CDR1 SNHLY and CDR2 FYNNEI. Trimming took 4 bases from V and 4 from J, leaving 13 bases between them. CDR3 coding DNA: TGTGCCAGCAGTGTAGGGGAGGTAGGCACTGAAGCTTTCTTT. Its translation: CASSVGEVGTEAFF.

Concerning this clonotype: Possible read error: a much larger clone is one base away. This sequence joins TRBV20-1 and TRBJ2-7; D is perhaps TRBD1 (6 bases). This CDR3 spans 15 amino acids. CDR1 is DFQATT and CDR2 is SNEGSKA in the germline V gene (reference sequence). In nucleotides, the CDR3 is TGCAGGGCTATAAGCCCCCTTACAGGGACCTACGAGCAGTACTTC. As protein: CRAISPLTGTYEQYF.

This clonotype was counted ten times or more. The chain uses TRBV5-1 and TRBJ1-3; D unclear. V shed 3 bases and J shed 0 bases, with 10 bases lying between them. Germline V gene sequence: CDR1 SGHRS, CDR2 YFSETQ. This CDR3 contains 15 residues. CDR3 coding DNA: TGCGCCAGCAGCTCCCGCGGAGACTCTGGAAACACCATATATTTT. Its translation: CASSSRGDSGNTIYF. Combining the CDR3 with reference TRBV5-1 and TRBJ1-3 gives the whole variable domain KAGVTQTPRYLIKTRGQQVTLSCSPISGHRSVSWYQQTPGQGLQFLFEYFSETQRNKGNFPGRFSGRQFSNSRSEMNVSTLELGDSALYLCASSSRGDSGNTIYFGEGSWLTVV.

Comment on this clonotype: A read error is possible here, since a much larger clone lies one base away. V is TRBV6-2 or TRBV6-3 and J is TRBJ1-4; unclear D gene. CDR1 is MNHEY, CDR2 SVGEGT, per germline. The CDR3 runs to 13 residues. The CDR3 DNA follows: TGTGCCAGCAGTTACTCTCAGGTCGGAAAACTGGTTTTT. Translated, it gives CASSYSQVGKLVF.